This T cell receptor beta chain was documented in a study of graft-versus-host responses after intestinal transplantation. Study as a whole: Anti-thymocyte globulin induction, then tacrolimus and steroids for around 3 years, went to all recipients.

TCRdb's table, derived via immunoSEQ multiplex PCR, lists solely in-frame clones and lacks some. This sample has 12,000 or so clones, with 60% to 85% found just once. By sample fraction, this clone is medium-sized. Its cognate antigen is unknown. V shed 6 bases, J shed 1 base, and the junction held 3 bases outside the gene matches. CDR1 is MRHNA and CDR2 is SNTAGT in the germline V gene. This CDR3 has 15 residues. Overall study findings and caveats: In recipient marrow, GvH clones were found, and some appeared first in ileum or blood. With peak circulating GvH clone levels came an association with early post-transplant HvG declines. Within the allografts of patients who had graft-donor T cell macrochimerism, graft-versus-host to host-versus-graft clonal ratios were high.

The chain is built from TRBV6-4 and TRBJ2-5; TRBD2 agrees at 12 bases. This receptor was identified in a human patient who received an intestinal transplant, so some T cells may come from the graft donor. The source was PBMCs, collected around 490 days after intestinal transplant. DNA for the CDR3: TGTGCCAGCAGCCGACTAGCGGGGGCCCAAGAGACCCAGTACTTC. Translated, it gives CASSRLAGAQETQYF.